Following are 5 T cell receptor beta chains from one sample sequenced in a study of blood T cell repertoires in COVID-19. Some clones are missing from TCRdb's copy, which holds only in-frame ones; the method was immunoSEQ multiplex PCR. Among about 120,000 clones listed, about 83% were seen once. The sample was peripheral blood. The receptors here all came from a man in his sixties with acute or convalescent COVID-19.

This clone has just one count. The chain recombines TRBV28 with TRBJ2-7; possible D gene TRBD2, 6 bases. V was clipped by 3 bases and J by 6 bases, with 15 bases between them. Per germline, CDR1 MDHEN and CDR2 SYDVKM. CDR3 length: 14 residues. CDR3 loop: CASSLGGLPVEQYF. The CDR3 DNA is TGTGCCAGCAGTTTGGGGGGACTTCCCGTCGAGCAGTACTTC. The complete variable domain, with remaining parts taken from reference TRBV28 and TRBJ2-7, reads DVKVTQSSRYLVKRTGEKVFLECVQDMDHENMFWYRQDPGLGLRLIYFSYDVKMKEKGDIPEGYSVSREKKERFSLILESASTNQTSMYLCASSLGGLPVEQYFGPGTRLTVT.

V is TRBV19 and J is TRBJ2-7; weak D call: TRBD2 (6 bases). CDR1 is LNHDA, CDR2 SQIVND, per germline (reference sequence). V was pared by 7 bases and J by 4 bases, with 8 bases between. CDR3 size: 11 residues. This CDR3 reads CASTGGYEQYF. CDR3 bases: TGTGCCAGTACAGGAGGGTACGAGCAGTACTTC.

This sequence joins TRBV20-1 and TRBJ2-2, with 8 bases aligning to TRBD2. The CDR3 runs 14 residues. CDR1 and CDR2 (germline): DFQATT, SNEGSKA (reference sequence). V lost 3 bases, J lost 0 bases, and 0 bases stayed unmatched. CDR3 in amino acids: CSASSGANTGELFF. The CDR3 coding sequence is TGCAGTGCTAGTAGCGGGGCGAACACCGGGGAGCTGTTTTTT.

The chain recombines TRBV12-3 or TRBV12-4 with TRBJ2-1, with D hard to call. This CDR3 is 13 amino acids long. V gave up 6 bases and J gave up 0 bases, with 6 bases separating them. CDR3 in DNA: TGTGCCAGCAGCCCCGGCTCCTACAATGAGCAGTTCTTC. Protein: CASSPGSYNEQFF.

This clone came up once. The sample has other DNA sequences that encode this CDR3 too. This chain connects TRBV7-9 to TRBJ2-5; TRBD1 aligns across 10 bases. J gave up 5 bases and V 5 bases, and 5 bases lay outside the gene matches. There are 14 residues in the CDR3. CDR1 and CDR2 from the germline V gene are SEHNR and FQNEAQ (reference sequence). The CDR3 bases are TGTGCCAGCAGCCCGACAGGGGGCGGGGAGACCCAGTACTTC. It encodes CASSPTGGGETQYF.